The sequence of this T cell receptor beta chain was determined in a study of blood T cell repertoires in COVID-19. Overall study context: The origin of the acute and convalescent COVID-19 samples was the United States, Italy and Spain.

The study recruited people aged 18 to 89 years across about 25 US areas. Participants' reported clinical history set cohort assignment. People in the exposed group encountered a COVID-19 case within 2 weeks before entering the study. Germline CDR1 reads LGHDT; CDR2 reads YNNKEL (reference sequence). This CDR3 contains 15 residues. V lost 0 bases and J lost 7, with 13 bases in between. Some clones are missing from TCRdb's copy, which holds only in-frame ones; the method was immunoSEQ multiplex PCR. The sample includes roughly 240,000 clones, approximately 90% of them seen just once. The chain links TRBV3-1 (or the pseudogene TRBV3-2) to TRBJ1-5, with D uncertain. The sequence came from a man between 45 and 60 years old who had been exposed to COVID-19. Sequencing was done on a sample of PBMCs or T cells enriched from blood (not recorded which). The CDR3 nucleotides are TGTGCCAGCAGCCAAGATACCCCCGAGGAACAGCCCCAGCATTTT. Translation: CASSQDTPEEQPQHF.